These T cell receptor beta chains were read from a single sample in a study of identical twins. TCRdb used MiXCR to reprocess the 5' RACE reads, holding one entry per CDR3 protein. The repertoire holds hundreds of thousands of distinct CDR3 sequences, with more than 6.5% as singletons. These data were also filed under a second study, of yellow fever vaccine responses in identical twins.

Sequencing input: PBMCs. The receptors stem from a woman under 30 in good health. Each CDR3 is given with its conserved first and last residue. The D gene is left open where the match is weak. The size entry is marked missing in some rows and otherwise reads once, few, many or a size class.

TRBV27	TRBJ2-7	few	NA	CASSLAQGKVGREQYF	TGTGCCAGCAGTTTAGCACAGGGAAAGGTAGGCCGCGAGCAGTACTTC
TRBV3-1	TRBJ2-5	NA	TRBD1	CASSHPGTGQETQYF	TGTGCCAGCAGCCACCCAGGGACAGGGCAAGAGACCCAGTACTTC
TRBV29-1	TRBJ2-7	once	NA	CSFQGSYYEQYF	TGCAGCTTTCAGGGTTCCTACTACGAGCAGTACTTC
TRBV12-3/TRBV12-4	TRBJ1-1	many	NA	CASTLQGWDTEAFF	TGTGCCAGCACTTTACAGGGTTGGGACACTGAAGCTTTCTTT
TRBV28	TRBJ2-5	NA	NA	CASRPLTGSQETQYF	TGTGCCAGCAGACCCCTAACAGGGAGCCAAGAGACCCAGTACTTC
TRBV28	TRBJ2-1	NA	NA	CASGQSYNEQFF	TGTGCCAGCGGACAGTCCTACAATGAGCAGTTCTTC
TRBV28	TRBJ2-3	NA	NA	CAGQGRSTDTQYF	TGTGCCGGCCAGGGTCGAAGCACAGATACGCAGTATTTT
TRBV7-8	TRBJ2-1	NA	TRBD1	CASSAIGTDYNEQFF	TGTGCCAGCAGCGCAATCGGGACAGATTACAATGAGCAGTTCTTC
TRBV6-5	TRBJ2-1	few	NA	CASSYLGPYNEQFF	TGTGCCAGCAGTTACTTGGGACCTTATAATGAGCAGTTCTTC
TRBV28	TRBJ1-5	NA	NA	CASSVRNLLGQPQHF	TGTGCCAGCAGTGTGAGAAACCTTCTGGGGCAGCCCCAGCATTTT
TRBV7-8	TRBJ2-7	few	TRBD1	CASSPPGQGYLEQYF	TGTGCCAGCAGCCCTCCGGGACAGGGGTACCTCGAGCAGTACTTC
TRBV7-2	TRBJ2-1	NA	TRBD2	CASSLAFAGGRDEQFF	TGTGCCAGCAGCTTAGCTTTCGCGGGGGGGCGCGATGAGCAGTTCTTC
TRBV2	TRBJ2-1	few	TRBD2	CASRLAGGYSNNEQFF	TGTGCCAGCAGACTAGCGGGGGGGTACAGTAACAATGAGCAGTTCTTC
TRBV28	TRBJ2-2	NA	NA	CASSLPVPRELFF	TGTGCCAGCAGTTTACCCGTTCCTAGGGAGCTGTTTTTT
TRBV7-9	TRBJ2-1	few	NA	CASSLKDGRELHNEQFF	TGTGCCAGCAGCTTAAAGGATGGCAGGGAGCTTCACAATGAGCAGTTCTTC
TRBV15	TRBJ2-7	few	NA	CATSRDPPGGGLHRAYEQYF	TGTGCCACCAGCAGAGACCCCCCTGGGGGGGGACTCCACAGGGCCTACGAGCAGTACTTC
TRBV29-1	TRBJ2-1	many	TRBD2	CSIRGLAGASEQFF	TGCAGCATCCGGGGACTAGCGGGAGCCAGTGAGCAGTTCTTC
TRBV5-1	TRBJ2-1	many	TRBD2	CASSLEPLPSGNEQFF	TGCGCCAGCAGCTTGGAGCCCTTACCTAGCGGAAATGAGCAGTTCTTC
TRBV20-1	TRBJ2-1	few	NA	CSARDLWQGRNEQFF	TGCAGTGCTAGAGATCTTTGGCAGGGCCGCAATGAGCAGTTCTTC
TRBV10-3	TRBJ1-3	few	NA	CAISASRNTIYF	TGTGCCATCAGTGCCAGCAGAAACACCATATATTTT
TRBV12-3/TRBV12-4	TRBJ2-3	many	TRBD2	CASRDGTSGGPDTQYF	TGTGCCAGCAGAGACGGGACTAGCGGAGGCCCGGATACGCAGTATTTT
TRBV6-4	TRBJ2-3	NA	TRBD2	CASSPGRRYTDTQYF	TGTGCCAGCAGCCCCGGGAGGCGGTACACAGATACGCAGTATTTT
TRBV5-5	TRBJ2-2	NA	NA	CASSLDGRAYTGELFF	TGTGCCAGCAGCTTGGATGGTAGGGCCTACACCGGGGAGCTGTTTTTT
TRBV12-3/TRBV12-4	TRBJ2-1	few	TRBD2	CASSLRGGDDDEQFF	TGTGCCAGCAGTTTACGCGGGGGGGATGATGATGAGCAGTTCTTC
TRBV7-2	TRBJ1-1	NA	NA	CASSLGQARTEAFF	TGTGCCAGCAGCTTAGGACAGGCGAGGACTGAAGCTTTCTTT
TRBV6-1	TRBJ2-1	NA	TRBD2	CASSPGNGGAYNEQFF	TGTGCCAGCAGCCCTGGGAACGGGGGGGCCTACAATGAGCAGTTCTTC
TRBV12-3/TRBV12-4	TRBJ1-6	many	NA	CASSTTRINSPLHF	TGTGCCAGCAGTACTACTCGAATCAATTCACCCCTCCACTTT
TRBV20-1	TRBJ2-5	NA	TRBD2	CSAREGGTFTVEF	TGCAGTGCTAGAGAGGGGGGGACCTTTACCGTGGAATTC
TRBV27	TRBJ2-4	NA	TRBD2	CASRPGGLAKNIQYF	TGTGCCAGCCGGCCGGGGGGACTAGCCAAAAACATTCAGTACTTC
TRBV12-3/TRBV12-4	TRBJ2-7	many	NA	CASSLAPTGEQYF	TGTGCCAGCAGTTTAGCGCCCACAGGGGAGCAGTACTTC
TRBV6-1	TRBJ1-6	few	NA	CASSERGNSPLHF	TGTGCCAGCAGTGAAAGGGGAAATTCACCCCTCCACTTC
TRBV20-1	TRBJ2-5	few	NA	CSAPVGSLETQYF	TGCAGTGCCCCGGTAGGGTCGTTGGAGACCCAGTACTTC
TRBV5-1	TRBJ2-1	NA	TRBD2	CASRYGTSGGNEQFF	TGCGCCAGCAGGTATGGGACTAGCGGCGGAAATGAGCAGTTCTTC
TRBV10-3	TRBJ2-5	NA	NA	CATTRSKETQYF	TGTGCCACGACTCGATCCAAAGAGACCCAGTACTTC
TRBV5-5	TRBJ1-6	few	NA	CASSLGLTGGNSPLHF	TGTGCCAGCAGCCTCGGGCTCACGGGGGGGAATTCACCCCTCCACTTT